This T cell receptor beta chain was captured in a study of post-analysis software for immune sequencing data. Study-wide context: Disease courses included relapsing-remitting, secondary progressive and progressive-relapsing multiple sclerosis.

Libraries were made from TCR beta cDNA, and they carried unique molecular identifiers. TCRdb used MiXCR to reprocess the PCR reads, holding one entry per CDR3 protein. The table shows roughly 540,000 distinct CDR3 sequences, with approximately 31% occurring only once. The receptor was isolated from a girl between 2 and 17 years old with multiple sclerosis. The source material was blood.

This CDR3 reads CASSQDMTSGGAGTQYF. CDR3 DNA sequence: TGCGCCAGCAGCCAAGATATGACCAGCGGGGGGGCAGGTACGCAGTATTTT. The chain carries TRBV4-1 and TRBJ2-3; 10 bases align to TRBD2. The CDR3 length is 17 residues. V dropped 0 bases and J dropped 8; count of bases not matched to a gene: 11. Germline values: CDR1 MGHRA, CDR2 YSYEKL.